This T cell receptor (beta chain) was retrieved from a study of lymphopenia after photon versus proton radiotherapy. Regarding the study as a whole: Larger post-nadir TCR diversity loss correlated inversely with survival in deceased patients. Authors raise, but do not show, better survival with proton therapy. After the lymphocyte nadir, photon-treated repertoires showed oligoclonal expansion, especially of CD8+ Temra cells. Proton therapy kept repertoires fairly stable, unlike photons, which gained effector/memory cells.

This clone has more than one count but fewer than ten. Antigen: not known. Assay: immunoSEQ multiplex PCR; the TCRdb copy retains only in-frame clones and omits some. The sample contains 15,000 to 20,000 clones, 84% of which appear only once. CDR3 length equals 13 residues. V lost 5 bases, J lost 10 bases, and 15 bases lay in between. Germline V gene sequence: CDR1 SGHTA, CDR2 FQGNSA. Source: peripheral blood, taken from a patient treated with photon-based radiotherapy. This TCR derives from a woman between 45 and 60 years old with pancreatic cancer. The gene calls are TRBV7-2 and TRBJ2-1; tentative D call: TRBD2 (6 bases). The CDR3 loop reads CASSPSRREEQFF. As DNA, the CDR3 is TGTGCCAGCAGCCCCAGCAGGAGGGAGGAGCAGTTCTTC.